A selection of T cell receptor beta chains follows, all from one sample in a study of blood T cell repertoires in COVID-19. Libraries were prepared by immunoSEQ multiplex PCR; TCRdb keeps only in-frame clonotypes and omits some of them. The sample yields 70,000 to 80,000 clones, 82% seen once. Sequenced sample: peripheral blood. These TCRs come from a man aged 45-65 years with acute or convalescent COVID-19. Each CDR3 is given with its conserved first and last residue. D genes are given only for firm matches.

TRBJ2-5 | - | TRBV5-6 | CASSLVQVRETQYF
TRBJ2-5 | TRBD2 | TRBV27 | CASSPAGGGEYF
TRBJ1-5 | - | TRBV3-1/TRBV3-2 | CASSRGGRRGNQPQHF
TRBJ1-1 | TRBD1 | TRBV6-5 | CASSYFPTGWNTEAFF
TRBJ1-2 | - | TRBV13 | CASSLGEGDGYTF
TRBJ2-7 | - | TRBV25-1 | CASSEDEGAYEQYF
TRBJ2-1 | - | TRBV18 | CASSPGEVPNYNEQFF
TRBJ1-5 | - | TRBV6-2/TRBV6-3 | CASSPNTGGNQPQHF
TRBJ1-2 | TRBD1 | TRBV6-6 | CASSPLTGNYGYTF
TRBJ2-3 | TRBD2 | TRBV5-5 | CASSQGRATDTQYF
TRBJ2-1 | TRBD1 | TRBV6-2/TRBV6-3 | CASSSLSYRDRGSNEQFF
TRBJ2-2 | - | TRBV15 | CATSRDWSGQGRDTGELFF
TRBJ2-1 | TRBD2 | TRBV10-3 | CAISGGLAENEQFF
TRBJ1-5 | - | TRBV10-1 | CASSGLDYSNQPQHF
TRBJ2-7 | TRBD2 | TRBV7-2 | CASSLWAGDPSYEQYF
TRBJ1-1 | TRBD1 | TRBV6-2/TRBV6-3 | CASSPPRQGVNTEAFF
TRBJ1-1 | - | TRBV11-2 | CASSLGHSPNTEAFF
TRBJ1-1 | - | TRBV11-1 | CASSKQGTLSTEAFF
TRBJ1-1 | TRBD1 | TRBV2 | CASSERSTGVDTEAFF
TRBJ1-3 | - | TRBV7-8 | CASSLRSGNTIYF
TRBJ1-5 | TRBD1 | TRBV3-1/TRBV3-2 | CASSRGQGANQPQHF
TRBJ2-3 | - | TRBV5-4 | CASSSLGTLTDTQYF
TRBJ1-1 | - | TRBV19 | CASSQGRNTEAFF
TRBJ1-5 | - | TRBV7-8 | CASSSDSYSNQPQHF
TRBJ2-7 | TRBD1 | TRBV7-7 | CASSIHRGYEQYF
TRBJ1-6 | - | TRBV11-3 | CASSVRRRRLNSPLHF
TRBJ2-3 | - | TRBV4-3 | CASSQDPQGTDTQYF
TRBJ2-2 | - | TRBV9 | CASSVDYLPTGELFF
TRBJ1-2 | - | TRBV19 | CASSRAPGGSTGYTF
TRBJ2-1 | - | TRBV6-5 | CASSYSQEFRQFF
TRBJ2-1 | - | TRBV19 | CASRAGGPYNEQFF
TRBJ2-5 | - | TRBV7-9 | CAIEAGETQYF
TRBJ2-3 | TRBD2 | TRBV7-7 | CATGGGAGDTQYF
TRBJ1-5 | - | TRBV19 | CASSITTQVPQPQHF
TRBJ2-7 | TRBD1 | TRBV19 | CASSARGLSYEQYF
TRBJ1-4 | TRBD1 | TRBV4-3 | CASSQGTGGVNNEKLFF
TRBJ1-4 | - | TRBV12-5 | CASGLVGGEKLFF
TRBJ2-7 | - | TRBV11-1 | CASSLGPPGAYEQYF
TRBJ1-2 | TRBD1 | TRBV19 | CASSRSARDRGNGYTF
TRBJ1-1 | - | TRBV7-3 | CASSLIQSMNTEAFF
TRBJ2-7 | - | TRBV13 | CASSSPGLPNYEQYF
TRBJ2-3 | TRBD2 | TRBV25-1 | CASSELSGGATDTQYF
TRBJ2-5 | - | TRBV20-1 | CSAGTGETQYF
TRBJ1-6 | TRBD1 | TRBV4-1 | CASSNTGQGNSPLHF
TRBJ2-1 | - | TRBV27 | CASSLRGDSSYNEQFF
TRBJ1-2 | - | TRBV11-2 | CASSLDGASPWGYTF